This T cell receptor beta chain is from a study of cytomegalovirus exposure and HLA in healthy donors. The V gene end was trimmed by 2 bases and the J gene end by 8 bases; junction bases not matched to a gene: 0. CDR3 length equals 14 residues. The V gene's germline CDR1 is MNHEY and CDR2 SVGAGI. This PCR relied on a set of 60 Vbeta primers and 13 Jbeta primers. TCRdb's copy holds only in-frame clones and misses some; the assay was immunoSEQ multiplex PCR. The sample yields around 220,000 clones, 70% to 85% seen once. The TCR comes from a girl aged 2 to 9 in good health and CMV-seronegative. The chain couples TRBV6-5 to TRBJ2-1; 13 positions agree with TRBD2. Material for sequencing was PBMCs. The chain's CDR3 is CASSYGLAGDEQFF. The DNA for the CDR3 is TGTGCCAGCAGTTACGGACTAGCGGGAGATGAGCAGTTCTTC.